This TCR beta chain was sequenced during a study of T cell responses to AZD1222 COVID-19 vaccine. Broader study findings: Most donors were white British and more were female, and clonal diversity was possibly underestimated.

TCRdb's copy holds only in-frame clones and misses some; the assay was immunoSEQ multiplex PCR. The sample holds 120,000 to 150,000 clones; about 90% are singletons and the top ten take approximately 4.3%. Both about-4-week and about-12-week second-dose recipients were combined. This CDR3 region has 13 residues. CDR1 and CDR2 (germline): MNHEY, SVGEGT. V was trimmed by 6 bases and J by 6 bases, leaving 14 bases between them. As for this clone: Its target is not known.

Specimen: peripheral blood, collected 28 days after the second AZD1222 dose. The sequence came from an adult who received the AZD1222 COVID-19 vaccine. The V gene is TRBV6-2 or TRBV6-3, the J gene TRBJ1-2; D perhaps matches TRBD1 (6 bases). The CDR3 protein is CASSRGQSHGYTF. The CDR3, as DNA: TGTGCCAGCAGCCGCGGACAGTCTCATGGCTACACCTTC.